Described below is a single T cell receptor delta chain sequence and its context. The antigen it binds to is not known. Per-base quality was not reported, and no clone a single base away is much larger than it. The CDR3 holds 9 amino acids from the cysteine to the phenylalanine. Only the CDR3 region is kept as DNA, spanning 27 bases read in frame from base 1. Sequences TSWWSYY (CDR1) and QGS (CDR2) are obtained from the germline V gene. The germline ends are 0 bases apart after V is trimmed by 3 bases and J by 7 bases. This sample stems from a study of delta chain sequences of gamma delta T cells (dated by TCRdb to between 2016 and 2019). Library prep was done by 5' RACE. Instrument used: Illumina MiSeq. TCRdb reprocessed the public data with the CATT caller; entries with the same nucleotide sequence were combined afterwards. The sample table records approximately 2,500 delta-chain clones; about 5.5% of these occur just once. The biggest ten clones account for almost 50% of the sample.

This clonotype was obtained from a human donor in good health. The rearranged chain carries TRDV1 and TRDJ1; confidence is insufficient to name the D gene. The specimen sequenced was either unsorted cells or a sorted T cell fraction (not recorded which). The DNA sequence is given as TGTGCTCTTGGGGATAAACTCATCTTT. Its amino acids are CALGDKLIF.